The entry below gives a single TCR beta chain sequence along with its context. Its target is unknown. This entry is derived from a study of cytomegalovirus exposure and HLA in healthy donors. Study-level results: CMV antigen specificity was confirmed in vitro for a few CMV-associated chains. Rarity held for most TCR sequences, but there were some public TCRs that occurred in many donors.

Assay: immunoSEQ multiplex PCR; the TCRdb copy retains only in-frame clones and omits some. The sample has around 58,000 clones, around 89% seen once. The CDR3 contains 14 residues. Unmatched junction bases numbered 5, after V lost 3 bases and J lost 4 bases. CDR1 is LGHNA and CDR2 is YNFKEQ in the germline V gene. This receptor was obtained from a woman aged 18 to 35 in good health and CMV-seronegative. The rearrangement joins TRBV4-2 to TRBJ2-7, with TRBD1 matching 8 bases. Material: PBMCs. In nucleotides, the CDR3 is TGTGCCAGCAGCCAGGCCAGGGGGCTATACGAGCAGTACTTC. Translation: CASSQARGLYEQYF.